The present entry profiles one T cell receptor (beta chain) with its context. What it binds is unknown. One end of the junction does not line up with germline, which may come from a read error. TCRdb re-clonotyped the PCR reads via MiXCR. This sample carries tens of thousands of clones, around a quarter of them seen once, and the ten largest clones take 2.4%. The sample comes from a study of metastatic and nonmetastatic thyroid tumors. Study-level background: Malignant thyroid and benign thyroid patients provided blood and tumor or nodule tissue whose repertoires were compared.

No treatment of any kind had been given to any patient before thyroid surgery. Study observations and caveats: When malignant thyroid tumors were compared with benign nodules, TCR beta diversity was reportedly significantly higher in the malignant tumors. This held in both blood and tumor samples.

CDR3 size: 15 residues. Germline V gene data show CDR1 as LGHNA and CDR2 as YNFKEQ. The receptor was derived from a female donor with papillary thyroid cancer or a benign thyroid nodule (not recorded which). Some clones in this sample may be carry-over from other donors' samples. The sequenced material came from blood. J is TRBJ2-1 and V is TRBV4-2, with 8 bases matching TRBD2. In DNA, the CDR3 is TGTGCCAGCAGCCGCCAGATGCGGGAGGATGAGGAGCACCTCTTC. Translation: CASSRQMREDEEHLF.